This is a list of T cell receptor beta chains from one sample in a study of OX40 agonist ivuxolimab in advanced cancers. Repertoires were generated with immunoSEQ multiplex PCR, while TCRdb's copy carries only in-frame clones and drops some. The repertoire holds about 48,000 clones, with 83% as singletons. The sample in question was CD4+ or CD8+ T cells sorted from blood, obtained in a trial of the OX40 agonist ivuxolimab. These receptors all stem from an adult with an advanced solid tumor such as melanoma, head and neck, liver or kidney cancer. CDR3s include the opening cysteine and the closing phenylalanine or tryptophan. D genes are given only for firm matches. Only some rows state a clone size, as once, few, many or a class for expanded clones.

D gene: .
CDR3 length: 14
J gene: TRBJ1-4
V gene: TRBV30
clone size: .
CDR3 DNA: TGTGCCTGGAGCTCGAGAGGAACTAATGAAAAACTGTTTTTT
CDR3 protein: CAWSSRGTNEKLFF

D gene: .
CDR3 length: 15
J gene: TRBJ1-5
V gene: TRBV6-5
clone size: .
CDR3 DNA: TGTGCCAGCAGTGACTCAGGGGTTAGCAATCAGCCCCAGCATTTT
CDR3 protein: CASSDSGVSNQPQHF

D gene: .
CDR3 length: 12
J gene: TRBJ1-4
V gene: TRBV7-9
clone size: .
CDR3 DNA: TGTGCCAGCAGCTTAGGGGGAGCGCAACTGTTTTTT
CDR3 protein: CASSLGGAQLFF

D gene: .
CDR3 length: 15
J gene: TRBJ1-6
V gene: TRBV2
clone size: medium-sized
CDR3 DNA: TGTGCCAGCAGTGAAGGGCAGTTAGATAATTCACCCCTCCACTTT
CDR3 protein: CASSEGQLDNSPLHF

D gene: .
CDR3 length: 16
J gene: TRBJ1-5
V gene: TRBV27
clone size: few
CDR3 DNA: TGTGCCAGCAGTTTATTCCCGGTGAGGGGAGAGCAGCCCCAGCATTTT
CDR3 protein: CASSLFPVRGEQPQHF

D gene: .
CDR3 length: 15
J gene: TRBJ1-3
V gene: TRBV6-6
clone size: .
CDR3 DNA: TGTGCCAGCAGACCCAGGGCACTCTCTGGAAACACCATATATTTT
CDR3 protein: CASRPRALSGNTIYF

D gene: .
CDR3 length: 13
J gene: TRBJ1-6
V gene: TRBV7-9
clone size: .
CDR3 DNA: TGTGCCAGCAGCCCGGGTTATAATTCACCCCTCCACTTT
CDR3 protein: CASSPGYNSPLHF

D gene: .
CDR3 length: 13
J gene: TRBJ2-3
V gene: TRBV28
clone size: .
CDR3 DNA: TGTGCCAGCAGTTTGGGAGCGACGGATACGCAGTATTTT
CDR3 protein: CASSLGATDTQYF

D gene: .
CDR3 length: 13
J gene: TRBJ2-7
V gene: TRBV15
clone size: .
CDR3 DNA: TGTGCCACCAGCAGAGATTCGGGCTACGAGCAGTACTTC
CDR3 protein: CATSRDSGYEQYF

D gene: .
CDR3 length: 13
J gene: TRBJ2-5
V gene: TRBV19
clone size: once
CDR3 DNA: TGTGCCAGTCGGTCAGGGGTCCAAGAGACCCAGTACTTC
CDR3 protein: CASRSGVQETQYF

D gene: .
CDR3 length: 13
J gene: TRBJ2-2
V gene: TRBV23-1
clone size: .
CDR3 DNA: TGCGCCAGCAGTCAAGGAGGAACCGGGGAGCTGTTTTTT
CDR3 protein: CASSQGGTGELFF

D gene: TRBD1
CDR3 length: 14
J gene: TRBJ2-7
V gene: TRBV6-5
clone size: .
CDR3 DNA: TGTGCCAGCAGCAAGGACAGGCCGAGGAACGAGCAGTACTTC
CDR3 protein: CASSKDRPRNEQYF

D gene: .
CDR3 length: 16
J gene: TRBJ2-7
V gene: TRBV5-6
clone size: .
CDR3 DNA: TGTGCCAGCAGCGCCCTCGCTGCGGACGACTCCTACGAGCAGTACTTC
CDR3 protein: CASSALAADDSYEQYF

D gene: .
CDR3 length: 14
J gene: TRBJ2-3
V gene: TRBV5-4
clone size: .
CDR3 DNA: TGTGCCAGCAGCTCAGGGTTGGGGACAGATACGCAGTATTTT
CDR3 protein: CASSSGLGTDTQYF

D gene: TRBD1
CDR3 length: 17
J gene: TRBJ1-2
V gene: TRBV7-2
clone size: .
CDR3 DNA: TGTGCCAGCAGCCCAGGGGGTTTAGGACAGACCCTCTATGGCTACACCTTC
CDR3 protein: CASSPGGLGQTLYGYTF

D gene: TRBD1
CDR3 length: 12
J gene: TRBJ1-1
V gene: TRBV29-1
clone size: .
CDR3 DNA: TGCAGCGTTAACAGGGGGAGCACTGAAGCTTTCTTT
CDR3 protein: CSVNRGSTEAFF

D gene: TRBD1
CDR3 length: 15
J gene: TRBJ1-2
V gene: TRBV19
clone size: .
CDR3 DNA: TGTGCCAGTAGCCTTGGACAGGCGGGTTCCTATGGCTACACCTTC
CDR3 protein: CASSLGQAGSYGYTF

D gene: .
CDR3 length: 13
J gene: TRBJ2-3
V gene: TRBV7-3
clone size: .
CDR3 DNA: TGTGCCAGCAGCACTCGGGGGTTCCATACGCAGTATTTT
CDR3 protein: CASSTRGFHTQYF

D gene: .
CDR3 length: 15
J gene: TRBJ1-3
V gene: TRBV7-6
clone size: .
CDR3 DNA: TGTGCCAGCAGGCCGGGGGATCGCTCTGGAAACACCATATATTTT
CDR3 protein: CASRPGDRSGNTIYF

D gene: .
CDR3 length: 13
J gene: TRBJ2-3
V gene: TRBV9
clone size: .
CDR3 DNA: TGTGCCAGCAGCATCCAGTTGGGGGCCTCTCAGTATTTT
CDR3 protein: CASSIQLGASQYF

D gene: TRBD2
CDR3 length: 15
J gene: TRBJ2-1
V gene: TRBV5-1
clone size: once
CDR3 DNA: TGCGCCAGCAGCCCTGCGGGGGAGACGTACAATGAGCAGTTCTTC
CDR3 protein: CASSPAGETYNEQFF

D gene: .
CDR3 length: 13
J gene: TRBJ1-5
V gene: TRBV5-4
clone size: .
CDR3 DNA: TGTGCCAGCAGCTTGGGGACAGAGATCCCCCAGCATTTT
CDR3 protein: CASSLGTEIPQHF

D gene: TRBD2
CDR3 length: 16
J gene: TRBJ2-2
V gene: TRBV7-6
clone size: .
CDR3 DNA: TGTGCCAGCAGCGTCCCTCCGGGAGGTACCACCGGGGAGCTGTTTTTT
CDR3 protein: CASSVPPGGTTGELFF

D gene: TRBD2
CDR3 length: 19
J gene: TRBJ2-3
V gene: TRBV5-1
clone size: .
CDR3 DNA: TGCGCCAGCAGCTTGGCCCCTTCTAGCGGTCGCCCCGGCACAGATACGCAGTATTTT
CDR3 protein: CASSLAPSSGRPGTDTQYF

D gene: .
CDR3 length: 15
J gene: TRBJ2-7
V gene: TRBV11-3
clone size: .
CDR3 DNA: TGTGCCAGCAGCGCGGGACATGGAAGCTCCTACGAGCAGTACTTC
CDR3 protein: CASSAGHGSSYEQYF

D gene: .
CDR3 length: 14
J gene: TRBJ1-5
V gene: TRBV7-2
clone size: .
CDR3 DNA: TGTGCCAGCAGCTTAGGAATCCACAATCAGCCCCAGCATTTT
CDR3 protein: CASSLGIHNQPQHF

D gene: TRBD2
CDR3 length: 18
J gene: TRBJ2-7
V gene: TRBV5-1
clone size: .
CDR3 DNA: TGCGCCAGCAGCGGAGGCTTGCCTGGCGGGGGGGCCCCCTACGAGCAGTACTTC
CDR3 protein: CASSGGLPGGGAPYEQYF

D gene: .
CDR3 length: 15
J gene: TRBJ2-5
V gene: TRBV4-2
clone size: .
CDR3 DNA: TGTGCCAGCAGCCAAGCGGCGAGGGGGGGAGAGACCCAGTACTTC
CDR3 protein: CASSQAARGGETQYF

D gene: .
CDR3 length: 18
J gene: TRBJ2-3
V gene: TRBV12-5
clone size: .
CDR3 DNA: TGTGCTAGTGGGCCCGGGACAAGCGCCTCTTCTAGCACAGATACGCAGTATTTT
CDR3 protein: CASGPGTSASSSTDTQYF

D gene: .
CDR3 length: 12
J gene: TRBJ2-5
V gene: TRBV11-2
clone size: .
CDR3 DNA: TGTGCCAGCAGCTTACTGATAGAGACCCAGTACTTC
CDR3 protein: CASSLLIETQYF

D gene: .
CDR3 length: 13
J gene: TRBJ1-5
V gene: TRBV19
clone size: .
CDR3 DNA: TGTGCCAGTAGTACGCAGGGCGGTCAGCCCCAGCATTTT
CDR3 protein: CASSTQGGQPQHF

D gene: .
CDR3 length: 13
J gene: TRBJ1-2
V gene: TRBV4-3
clone size: .
CDR3 DNA: TGCGCCAGCAGCCAAGCTCTCGCCGGTGGCTACACCTTC
CDR3 protein: CASSQALAGGYTF

D gene: .
CDR3 length: 13
J gene: TRBJ1-2
V gene: TRBV7-2
clone size: .
CDR3 DNA: TGTGCCAGCAGCTTTGGGCAGTCCTATGGCTACACCTTC
CDR3 protein: CASSFGQSYGYTF

D gene: TRBD2
CDR3 length: 16
J gene: TRBJ2-3
V gene: TRBV5-1
clone size: once
CDR3 DNA: TGCGCCAGCAGCTTGGCGAGCGGGGGGGATGTAGATACGCAGTATTTT
CDR3 protein: CASSLASGGDVDTQYF

D gene: .
CDR3 length: 11
J gene: TRBJ1-2
V gene: TRBV30
clone size: .
CDR3 DNA: TGTGCCTGGAGTCCAGGCTATGGCTACACCTTC
CDR3 protein: CAWSPGYGYTF

D gene: TRBD2
CDR3 length: 14
J gene: TRBJ2-7
V gene: TRBV7-2
clone size: .
CDR3 DNA: TGTGCCAGCAGCTCGGGACTAGGGTACTACGAGCAGTACTTC
CDR3 protein: CASSSGLGYYEQYF

D gene: .
CDR3 length: 12
J gene: TRBJ2-7
V gene: TRBV6-6
clone size: .
CDR3 DNA: TGTGCCAGCAGCAGGGTATTCTACGAGCAGTACTTC
CDR3 protein: CASSRVFYEQYF

D gene: .
CDR3 length: 17
J gene: TRBJ1-1
V gene: TRBV18
clone size: .
CDR3 DNA: TGTGCCAGCTCACCTTCTATACGAGGGGGTCGGAACACTGAAGCTTTCTTT
CDR3 protein: CASSPSIRGGRNTEAFF

D gene: .
CDR3 length: 14
J gene: TRBJ2-7
V gene: TRBV4-3
clone size: .
CDR3 DNA: TGCGCCAGCAGCCAAGAATTGGCGGGTTACGAGCAGTACTTC
CDR3 protein: CASSQELAGYEQYF

D gene: .
CDR3 length: 15
J gene: TRBJ2-5
V gene: TRBV5-1
clone size: .
CDR3 DNA: TGCGCCAGCACCCGGGAGTCTTGGGACCAAGAGACCCAGTACTTC
CDR3 protein: CASTRESWDQETQYF

D gene: .
CDR3 length: 13
J gene: TRBJ1-2
V gene: TRBV7-2
clone size: .
CDR3 DNA: TGTGCCAGCAGCTTAGGCCCTACTTATGGCTACACCTTC
CDR3 protein: CASSLGPTYGYTF

D gene: .
CDR3 length: 13
J gene: TRBJ2-7
V gene: TRBV10-3
clone size: .
CDR3 DNA: TGTGCCATCAGTGAACGGCAGTCCTACGAGCAGTACTTC
CDR3 protein: CAISERQSYEQYF

D gene: TRBD1
CDR3 length: 12
J gene: TRBJ1-2
V gene: TRBV5-8
clone size: .
CDR3 DNA: TGTGCCAGCAGCTTGCCAGGGGGTGGCTACACCTTC
CDR3 protein: CASSLPGGGYTF